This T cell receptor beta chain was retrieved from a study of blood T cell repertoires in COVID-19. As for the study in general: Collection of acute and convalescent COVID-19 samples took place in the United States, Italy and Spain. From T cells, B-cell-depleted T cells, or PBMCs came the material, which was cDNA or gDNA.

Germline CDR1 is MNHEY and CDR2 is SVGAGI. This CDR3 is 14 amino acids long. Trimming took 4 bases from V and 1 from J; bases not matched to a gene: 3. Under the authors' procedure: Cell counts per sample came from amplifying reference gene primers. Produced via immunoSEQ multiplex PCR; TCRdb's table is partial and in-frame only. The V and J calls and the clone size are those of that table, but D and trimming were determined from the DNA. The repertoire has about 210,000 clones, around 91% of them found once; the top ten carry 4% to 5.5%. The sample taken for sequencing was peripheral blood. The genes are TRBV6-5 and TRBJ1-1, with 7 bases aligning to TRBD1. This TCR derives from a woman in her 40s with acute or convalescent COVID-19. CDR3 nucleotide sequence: TGTGCCAGCAGTTGGGGGACAGAGAACACTGAAGCTTTCTTT. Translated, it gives CASSWGTENTEAFF.